The TCR beta chain described here comes from a study of CD8+ T cells in alopecia areata. In each case, RNA was isolated and then reverse transcribed into cDNA as the sequencing template. TCRdb's copy holds only in-frame clones and misses some; the assay was immunoSEQ multiplex PCR. Of 150,000 to 200,000 clones in the sample, 50% to 75% are singletons; the top ten hold 14% to 15%. CDR1 SGHNT and CDR2 YYREEE come from the germline V gene (reference sequence). V lost 4 bases, J lost 3 bases, and 4 bases lay in between. The CDR3 runs 11 residues. PBMC-derived CD4+ and CD8+ T cells were sorted. The chain carries TRBV5-4 and TRBJ2-5; D gene ambiguous. The sequenced sample was CD4+ T cells sorted from blood, obtained at week 0. The TCR originated in a human donor with alopecia areata. The CDR3 nucleotides read TGTGCCAGCAGCGTAGAAGAGACCCAGTACTTC. Translating it yields CASSVEETQYF.